Shown below are 2 T cell receptor beta chains from a single sample sequenced in a study of long-term antiretroviral therapy in people with HIV. Survey level was the resolution at which the v3.0 immunoSEQ assay ran. TCRdb keeps only in-frame clones here, not all; method: immunoSEQ multiplex PCR. Of about 39,000 clones listed, about nine tenths are singletons. Sequenced material: unsorted PBMCs, taken 1.2 years after starting antiretroviral therapy. Every receptor here comes from a woman aged 45-60 years with HIV.

J is TRBJ2-7 and V is TRBV29-1; weak D call: TRBD1 (5 bases). Germline V gene lookup returns CDR1 SQVTM and CDR2 ANQGSEA. The V end was cut by 4 bases, the J end by 2 bases, with 12 bases between. The CDR3 is made up of 13 amino acids. CDR3 coding DNA: TGCAGCGTTGTATTGGGGCCCGCCTACGAGCAGTACTTC. This codes for CSVVLGPAYEQYF.

This clone was counted a single time. The rearrangement joins TRBV4-2 to TRBJ1-5; no clear D. The germline V gene has CDR1 LGHNA and CDR2 YNFKEQ. The CDR3 is 15 residues long. The germline V and J ends were trimmed by 1 base and 4 bases, with 11 bases remaining between them. The CDR3 DNA reads TGTGCCAGCAGCCAAGCTCCTGGGGAAAATCAGCCCCAGCATTTT. Translated: CASSQAPGENQPQHF.